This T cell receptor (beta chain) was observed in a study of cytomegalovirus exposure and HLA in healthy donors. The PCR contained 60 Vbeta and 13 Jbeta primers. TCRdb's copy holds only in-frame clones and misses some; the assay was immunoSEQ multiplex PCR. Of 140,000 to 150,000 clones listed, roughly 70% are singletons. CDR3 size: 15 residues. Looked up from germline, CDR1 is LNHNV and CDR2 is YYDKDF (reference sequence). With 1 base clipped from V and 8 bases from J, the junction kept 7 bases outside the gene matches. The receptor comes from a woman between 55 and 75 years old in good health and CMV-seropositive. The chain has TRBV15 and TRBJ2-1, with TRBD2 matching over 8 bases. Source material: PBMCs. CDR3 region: CATSRGRREVDEQFF. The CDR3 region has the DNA TGTGCCACCAGCAGAGGCCGGCGGGAGGTAGATGAGCAGTTCTTC.